This record looks at one T cell receptor (beta chain) sequence and its context. These data belong to a study of post-analysis software for immune sequencing data. In the study overall: The courses of disease that were included comprised relapsing-remitting, secondary progressive and progressive-relapsing multiple sclerosis.

Carried by the TCR beta cDNA libraries were unique molecular identifiers. From the PCR reads, TCRdb called clonotypes with MiXCR, one entry per CDR3 protein. Of 820,000 or so distinct CDR3 sequences listed, roughly 50% are singletons. The sequence was collected from a girl between 10 and 17 years old with multiple sclerosis. The sample was blood.

Here the CDR3 reads CSVEDFAPQHF. Written as DNA, the CDR3 is TGCAGCGTTGAAGACTTTGCCCCCCAGCATTTT. The rearrangement links TRBV29-1 to TRBJ1-5; D call uncertain. The CDR3 runs to 11 residues. V was pared by 0 bases and J by 10 bases, with 7 bases between. The germline V gene has CDR1 SQVTM and CDR2 ANQGSEA.